This T cell receptor (beta chain) stems from a study of shared clonotypes between healthy human individuals. Across the study: A few men and a couple of women, aged 18 to 49, were donors. Whole-study findings and limits: Donor scarcity curtailed the genetic and exposure-history diversity represented herein. Generally, naive subsets came out with larger estimated richness than memory subsets.

To note about this clone: Its antigen is as yet unknown.

The CDR3 length is 15 residues. The ends were cut back, 2 bases at V and 0 bases at J, with 8 bases in the middle. Germline V lookup: CDR1 SGDLS, CDR2 YYNGEE. The healthy adult donors were HIV-negative and reported no recent acute infections or vaccinations. Generated by immunoSEQ multiplex PCR, the TCRdb table keeps only in-frame clones and is missing some. Counted here are roughly 700,000 clones, roughly 70% occurring once; the ten biggest clones make up over 1.5%. The sequence came from a woman between 25 and 40 years old in good health. Material: memory CD4+ T cells sorted from blood. Sample subset: CD45RA-negative fraction. This chain joins TRBV9 and TRBJ2-2, with D unresolved. For the CDR3, the DNA is TGTGCCAGCAGCGTGGCCAGTTCGAACACCGGGGAGCTGTTTTTT. Its protein is CASSVASSNTGELFF. The variable domain in full, with the rest retrieved from reference TRBV9 and TRBJ2-2, is DSGVTQTPKHLITATGQRVTLRCSPRSGDLSVYWYQQSLDQGLQFLIQYYNGEERAKGNILERFSAQQFPDLHSELNLSSLELGDSALYFCASSVASSNTGELFFGEGSRLTVL.